A selection of T cell receptor beta chains follows, all from one sample in a study of response to subunit inactivated influenza vaccine. TCRdb re-derived calls from the RT-PCR reads in MiXCR, one entry per CDR3 protein. The sample lists 280,000 or so distinct CDR3 sequences, 21% seen once, with around 9.6% in the top ten. This material consisted of PBMCs from blood, taken roughly 20 months after vaccination. All receptors come from a man aged 50-75 years who received an inactivated influenza vaccine. Each CDR3 is given with its conserved first and last residue. The order of the fields is clone size, V gene, J gene, D gene, CDR3 DNA, CDR3 protein. The D gene is left open where the match is weak. Some rows mark clone size as missing; the rest say once, few, many or name a class of expanded clone.

many,TRBV12-3/TRBV12-4,TRBJ1-5,TRBD1,TGTGCCAGCAGGACAGGGACCGATCAGCCCCAGCATTTT,CASRTGTDQPQHF
-,TRBV5-5,TRBJ2-1,-,TGTGCCAGCAGCCTAAGTATTACCGGGGGCGGGGGTAGTGAGCAGTTCTTC,CASSLSITGGGGSEQFF
many,TRBV4-2,TRBJ1-2,-,TGTGCCAGCAGCCAACGGTTATATGGCTACACCTTC,CASSQRLYGYTF
many,TRBV7-3,TRBJ1-2,TRBD1,TGTGCCAGCAGCTCCCGGGACAGCAACTATGGCTACACCTTC,CASSSRDSNYGYTF
many,TRBV27,TRBJ2-1,TRBD2,TGTGCCAGCAGTTTAACTAGCGGGGGCTACTCCTACAATGAGCAGTTCTTC,CASSLTSGGYSYNEQFF
many,TRBV20-1,TRBJ1-1,-,TGCAGTGCTAGAGAGAGGGGACGTGGGTCCCACACTGAAGCTTTCTTT,CSARERGRGSHTEAFF
-,TRBV5-1,TRBJ2-7,-,TGCGCCAGCAGCTCTCCGGGACAAGTCTACGAGCAGTACTTC,CASSSPGQVYEQYF
-,TRBV7-9,TRBJ1-2,-,TGTGCCAGCAGCTTAGAGGCGGGGAATGGCTACACCTTC,CASSLEAGNGYTF
-,TRBV20-1,TRBJ2-7,-,TGCAGTGCTAGAGACCGGATGAGGGAGCAGTACTTC,CSARDRMREQYF
once,TRBV9,TRBJ2-4,-,TGTGCCAGCAGCGACGGGAGTCAAAACATTCAGTACTTC,CASSDGSQNIQYF
-,TRBV3-1,TRBJ1-6,-,TGTGCCAGCAGCCGACTGGGGGGTACTGATTCACCCCTCCACTTT,CASSRLGGTDSPLHF
-,TRBV7-2,TRBJ2-2,-,TGTGCCAGCAGCTTAGTCCGGCTAAACACCGGGGAGCTGTTTTTT,CASSLVRLNTGELFF
-,TRBV3-1,TRBJ2-2,-,TGTGCCAGCAGCCAAGTTTCCTACACCGGGGAGCTGTTTTTT,CASSQVSYTGELFF
few,TRBV24-1,TRBJ2-1,-,TGTGCCACCAGTGATTCCGGAGCTGGGTATGAGCAGTTCTTC,CATSDSGAGYEQFF
many,TRBV29-1,TRBJ1-1,-,TGCAGCGTTGCAAGCAACCCGAACACTGAAGCTTTCTTT,CSVASNPNTEAFF
-,TRBV20-1,TRBJ2-5,TRBD2,TGCAGTGCTTCGACTAGCGGGAGGGGCCAAGAGACCCAGTACTTC,CSASTSGRGQETQYF
-,TRBV4-2,TRBJ2-1,-,TGTGCCAGCAGCCAAGATCCGACACGAGAGCAGTTCTTC,CASSQDPTREQFF
-,TRBV7-2,TRBJ1-3,-,TGTGCCAGCAGCCAACTGATCTCTGGAAACACCATATATTTT,CASSQLISGNTIYF
-,TRBV20-1,TRBJ1-1,-,TGCAGTGCGAATGAACAGGTTGAAGCTTTCTTT,CSANEQVEAFF
once,TRBV5-1,TRBJ2-1,-,TGCGCCAGCAGCCCGACGGACAACCGCAATGAGCAGTTCTTC,CASSPTDNRNEQFF
many,TRBV12-3/TRBV12-4,TRBJ1-1,-,TGTGCCAGCAGACTACAGGGCCTCCAGTTGGCTTTCTTT,CASRLQGLQLAFF
many,TRBV18,TRBJ1-1,-,TGTGCCAGCTCACCGCAAACAGAGAACACTGAAGCTTTCTTT,CASSPQTENTEAFF
-,TRBV4-3,TRBJ1-6,-,TGCGCCAGCAGCCCCGTTTGGGGGGACGTAGGCTCCTATAATTCACCCCTCCACTTT,CASSPVWGDVGSYNSPLHF
-,TRBV29-1,TRBJ2-7,-,TGCAGCGTTGAGGATTTAGGGTCCGAGCAGTACTTC,CSVEDLGSEQYF
-,TRBV5-6,TRBJ1-6,-,TGTGCCAGCAGCTCGGTCACATCACCCCTCCACTTT,CASSSVTSPLHF
many,TRBV7-2,TRBJ2-7,-,TGTGCCAGCAGCTTAGTCGACAGCGGTACCTACGAGCAGTACTTC,CASSLVDSGTYEQYF
-,TRBV4-1,TRBJ1-6,-,TGCGCCAGCAGCCAAGAAGATCGACGCGACAGACTTCTCTCCTATAATTCACCCCTCCACTTT,CASSQEDRRDRLLSYNSPLHF
few,TRBV15,TRBJ1-4,-,TGTGCCACCAGCAGAACTAGGTCAACTAATGAAAAACTGTTTTTT,CATSRTRSTNEKLFF
-,TRBV20-1,TRBJ2-2,TRBD2,TGCAGTGCTAGCCTCACTAGCGGGAGGGTCCACCGGGAGCTGTTTTTT,CSASLTSGRVHRELFF
few,TRBV20-1,TRBJ1-1,-,TGCAGTGCTAGAGCGGAGAAAGTAGGAGAAGAAGCTTTCTTT,CSARAEKVGEEAFF
few,TRBV9,TRBJ1-6,-,TGTGCCAGCAGCTCCGCAGGGAATTCACCCCTCCACTTT,CASSSAGNSPLHF
-,TRBV20-1,TRBJ2-5,-,TGCAGTGCTAATCTACAAGAGACCCAGTACTTC,CSANLQETQYF
-,TRBV4-3,TRBJ1-2,TRBD1,TGCGCCAGCAGCCTAGGGACAGGGGTGATCTATGGCTACACCTTC,CASSLGTGVIYGYTF
many,TRBV4-1,TRBJ1-6,-,TGCGCCAGCAGCCAAGGGACAACACCCCTCCACTTT,CASSQGTTPLHF
few,TRBV6-5,TRBJ2-7,TRBD1,TGTGCCAGCAGTTTCGACAGGGGCTCCGAGCAGTACTTC,CASSFDRGSEQYF
-,TRBV19,TRBJ2-5,-,TGTGCCAGTAGTCCGGGTGGGCGCCAAGAGACCCAGTACTTC,CASSPGGRQETQYF
few,TRBV27,TRBJ1-6,-,TGTGCCAGCAGTGCTAGCTCCTATAATTCACCCCTCCACTTT,CASSASSYNSPLHF
-,TRBV7-2,TRBJ2-7,-,TGTGCCAGCAGCTTAGAAAGGACTACTACCTACGAGCAGTACTTC,CASSLERTTTYEQYF
-,TRBV7-2,TRBJ1-5,-,TGTGCCAGCAGCTTACAGGCGGTCGATCAGCCCCAGCATTTT,CASSLQAVDQPQHF
-,TRBV7-6,TRBJ2-3,TRBD1,TGTGCCAGCAGCTCCTCAGGGGGCCTTCGCACAGATACGCAGTATTTT,CASSSSGGLRTDTQYF